A single sample gave rise to the 13 T cell receptor beta chains below, sequenced in a study of blood T cell repertoires in COVID-19. Produced via immunoSEQ multiplex PCR; TCRdb's table is partial and in-frame only. The repertoire holds fewer than 60,000 clones, with more than 65% as singletons. The sample consisted of peripheral blood. These receptors were taken from a human donor in a cohort sampled during active COVID-19.

This clone was seen a single time. The V call is TRBV7-2, the J call TRBJ1-2; D is ambiguous. The CDR3 extends over 13 amino acids. Trimming took off 3 bases at V and 8 bases at J, with 13 bases between the two ends. CDR1 and CDR2 (germline): SGHTA, FQGNSA. The CDR3 loop reads CASSFGLEEGYTF. Written as DNA, the CDR3 is TGTGCCAGCAGCTTTGGACTAGAGGAGGGCTACACCTTC.

The rearrangement uses TRBV6-4 and TRBJ1-1; a possible D gene is TRBD1 (6 bases). Trimming pared 7 bases from V and 1 base from J, leaving 19 bases between. This CDR3 region has 16 residues. Germline loops: CDR1 MRHNA, CDR2 SNTAGT. The CDR3 DNA is TGTGCCAGCAAAGCTGATGGGGGGGCTTCGAACACTGAAGCTTTCTTT. The encoded protein is CASKADGGASNTEAFF.

The chain has TRBV23-1 and TRBJ2-7; 7 positions agree with TRBD1. TRBV23-1 is marked as an open reading frame, function uncertain. The length of the CDR3 is 17 residues. V shed 2 bases, J shed 4 bases, and the junction held 14 bases outside the gene matches. CDR3 sequence (DNA): TGCGCCAGCAGTCAAGCTCGACGGGGACAGATGGCTTACGAGCAGTACTTC. This translates into CASSQARRGQMAYEQYF.

The chain carries TRBV30 and TRBJ2-1, with 11 positions matching TRBD2. The CDR3 consists of 14 residues. With 5 bases clipped from V and 8 bases from J, the junction kept 8 bases outside the gene matches. The germline CDR1 and CDR2 sequences are GTSNPN and SVGIG (reference sequence). Here the CDR3 DNA reads TGTGCCTGGTCACCGGGACTAGCGGAGGATGAGCAGTTCTTC. Amino acid sequence: CAWSPGLAEDEQFF. The full variable domain, completed using reference TRBV30 and TRBJ2-1, is SQTIHQWPATLVQPVGSPLSLECTVEGTSNPNLYWYRQAAGRGLQLLFYSVGIGQISSEVPQNLSASRPQDRQFILSSKKLLLSDSGFYLCAWSPGLAEDEQFFGPGTRLTVL.

The V gene is TRBV19, the J gene TRBJ2-2; TRBD1 agrees at 9 bases. V shed 2 bases and J 5 bases; nucleotides not matched to a gene: 6. Per the germline V gene, CDR1 is LNHDA and CDR2 is SQIVND (reference sequence). This CDR3 is 16 amino acids long. The CDR3 bases are TGTGCCAGTAGTATACCCGGACAGGGGCGGACCGGGGAGCTGTTTTTT. Encoded protein: CASSIPGQGRTGELFF. The whole variable domain, remainder taken from reference TRBV19 and TRBJ2-2, is DGGITQSPKYLFRKEGQNVTLSCEQNLNHDAMYWYRQDPGQGLRLIYYSQIVNDFQKGDIAEGYSVSREKKESFPLTVTSAQKNPTAFYLCASSIPGQGRTGELFFGEGSRLTVL.

The V call is TRBV7-9, the J call TRBJ1-5; D is undetermined. V was trimmed by 1 base and J by 15 bases, leaving 13 bases between them. Germline loops: CDR1 SEHNR, CDR2 FQNEAQ (reference sequence). This CDR3 is 12 amino acids long. CDR3 amino acids: CASSLDEASWHF. The CDR3 DNA reads as TGTGCCAGCAGCTTAGATGAGGCCTCCTGGCATTTT.

The genes are TRBV4-3 and TRBJ2-2, with a tentative D call TRBD2 (6 bases). The CDR3 is made up of 16 amino acids. Germline loops: CDR1 LGHNA, CDR2 YSLEER. Trimming shortened V by 3 bases and J by 0 bases, and 11 bases separated the two germline ends. DNA of the CDR3: TGCGCCAGCAGCCAGGAGGGGCCACCGAACACCGGGGAGCTGTTTTTT. This codes for CASSQEGPPNTGELFF.

This clone was seen more than once but under ten times. This chain connects TRBV27 to TRBJ2-3, with TRBD2 matching 11 bases. The CDR3 is 15 amino acids. From germline, CDR1 is MNHEY and CDR2 SMNVEV (reference sequence). The trim removed 7 bases at V and 6 bases at J, leaving 9 bases unmatched. The CDR3 is CASKTTSGTLDTQYF. For the CDR3, the DNA is TGTGCCAGCAAAACGACTAGCGGGACTTTGGATACGCAGTATTTT.

J is TRBJ2-7 and V is TRBV4-2; D possibly corresponds to TRBD2 (6 bases). The CDR3 length is 16 residues. V lost 1 base and J lost 3, with 16 bases in between. Germline V gene data show CDR1 as LGHNA and CDR2 as YNFKEQ. The CDR3 DNA reads as TGTGCCAGCAGCCAAGGGAAAGGTAGCGGATTCTACGAGCAGTACTTC. It yields the protein CASSQGKGSGFYEQYF.

V gene TRBV11-3 combines with J gene TRBJ2-1; tentatively, D is TRBD1 (6 bases). V was clipped by 6 bases and J by 2 bases, with 14 bases between them. CDR3 length equals 15 residues. The germline gives CDR1 SGHNT, CDR2 YENEEA. DNA of the CDR3: TGTGCCAGCAGTGCAGAACAGGGCACCTACAATGAGCAGTTCTTC. Translating gives CASSAEQGTYNEQFF.

This chain connects TRBV11-2 to TRBJ2-1, with 10 bases fitting TRBD2. This CDR3 has 16 amino acids. The J segment lost 5 bases and the V segment lost 1 base, leaving 5 bases of the junction unmatched. The V gene's germline CDR1 is SGHAT and CDR2 FQNNGV. The CDR3 sequence is CASSLVSGGANNEQFF. The CDR3 bases are TGTGCCAGCAGCTTAGTGAGCGGGGGGGCGAACAATGAGCAGTTCTTC.

The rearrangement joins TRBV27 to TRBJ1-3; 9 bases align to TRBD1. The CDR3 sequence is 15 residues long. Germline V gene sequence: CDR1 MNHEY, CDR2 SMNVEV (reference sequence). J was trimmed by 2 bases and V by 5 bases; bases with no gene match: 4. CDR3 DNA sequence: TGTGCCAGCAGTCCGTGGGACAGGGCTGGAAACACCATATATTTT. This codes for CASSPWDRAGNTIYF.

The chain uses TRBV18 and TRBJ2-7; 7 positions match TRBD2. The CDR3 is 15 amino acids. CDR1 is KGHSH, CDR2 LQKENI, per germline. Trimming removed 0 bases from V and 3 bases from J; junction bases left unmatched: 5. DNA of the CDR3: TGTGCCAGCTCACCACCTGGCGGGAGTGACTACGAGCAGTACTTC. This codes for CASSPPGGSDYEQYF. Full variable domain (missing parts from reference TRBV18 and TRBJ2-7): NAGVMQNPRHLVRRRGQEARLRCSPMKGHSHVYWYRQLPEEGLKFMVYLQKENIIDESGMPKERFSAEFPKEGPSILRIQQVVRGDSAAYFCASSPPGGSDYEQYFGPGTRLTVT.